These 15 T cell receptor beta chains came from one sample sequenced in a study of shared clonotypes between healthy human individuals (dated by TCRdb to 2020 to 2021). CD8 naive samples consisted of CD45RO-negative cells that were positively selected for CCR7, yielding a CD45RA+CCR7+ population without TemRA cells. Library preparation employed the immunoSEQ multiplex PCR assay. TCRdb took over this immuneACCESS table, retaining in-frame rearrangements with V and J assigned. Such tables are incomplete; in checked studies, under half of the missing clones stem from an unresolved V gene, and the remainder is unexplained. The sample includes over 2,000,000 clones, with 93% observed a single time. Roughly 1.7% of the sample rests with the top ten. Sequences were obtained from naive CD8+ T cells from PBMCs. Interpreted using the paper, the cell subset or site label stands for: CD45RA+CCR7+. The source of these receptors is a man between 18 and 29 years old in good health. Some clones in this sample may be carry-over from other donors' samples.

The chain joins TRBV9 to TRBJ2-3; 9 nucleotides agree with TRBD1. The junction had 5 bases not matched to a gene; V was cut back by 3 bases and J by 3 bases. In germline, CDR1 is SGDLS, CDR2 YYNGEE. This CDR3 comprises 15 residues. This chain's CDR3 is CASSAGTGSTDTQYF. The CDR3 DNA sequence: TGTGCCAGCAGCGCCGGGACAGGGTCGACAGATACGCAGTATTTT. Drawing the rest from reference TRBV9 and TRBJ2-3, the complete variable domain is DSGVTQTPKHLITATGQRVTLRCSPRSGDLSVYWYQQSLDQGLQFLIQYYNGEERAKGNILERFSAQQFPDLHSELNLSSLELGDSALYFCASSAGTGSTDTQYFGPGTRLTVL.

The chain is built from TRBV19 and TRBJ1-1; D is ambiguous. CDR3 size: 13 residues. Germline loops: CDR1 LNHDA, CDR2 SQIVND (reference sequence). V shed 7 bases and J shed 4 bases, with 13 bases lying between them. CDR3 in DNA: TGTGCCAGTACAGATCCGAGGGTCACTGAAGCTTTCTTT. This encodes CASTDPRVTEAFF. The full variable domain, with the rest looked up from reference TRBV19 and TRBJ1-1, is DGGITQSPKYLFRKEGQNVTLSCEQNLNHDAMYWYRQDPGQGLRLIYYSQIVNDFQKGDIAEGYSVSREKKESFPLTVTSAQKNPTAFYLCASTDPRVTEAFFGQGTRLTVV.

Regarding this clone: Other nucleotide sequences in the sample specify the same CDR3. This chain connects TRBV4-1 to TRBJ1-5; D unclear. Germline V lookup: CDR1 MGHRA, CDR2 YSYEKL. The ends were cut back, 0 bases at V and 0 bases at J, with 6 bases in the middle. The CDR3 spans 15 residues. CDR3 sequence reads: CASSQDSRSNQPQHF. CDR3 sequence (DNA): TGCGCCAGCAGCCAAGACAGCCGTAGCAATCAGCCCCAGCATTTT.

This chain connects TRBV7-9 to TRBJ2-6, with D tentatively TRBD1 (6 bases). The CDR3 runs 13 residues. The germline gives CDR1 SEHNR, CDR2 FQNEAQ (reference sequence). Trimming removed 5 bases from V and 10 bases from J, with 12 bases in between. The CDR3 spells CASSGRQVNVLTF. The CDR3, as DNA: TGTGCCAGCAGCGGGCGACAGGTAAACGTCCTGACTTTC.

This chain joins TRBV28 and TRBJ2-7; D assignment may be TRBD1 or TRBD2 (5 bases each). The CDR3 loop spans 14 amino acids. Germline values: CDR1 MDHEN, CDR2 SYDVKM. V lost 8 bases and J 0 bases, leaving 14 bases between the germline ends. Here the CDR3 DNA reads TGTGCCAGCTACAGCACCGGGGCCTCCTACGAGCAGTACTTC. Translation gives CASYSTGASYEQYF.

The chain couples TRBV5-5 to TRBJ1-2; maybe TRBD1 (6 bases). This CDR3 spans 13 amino acids. The germline V gene has CDR1 SGHKS and CDR2 YYEKEE (reference sequence). Deletions cut 5 bases from V and 3 bases from J, with 11 bases between. DNA for the CDR3: TGTGCCAGCAGTCTGGACAGTTACTATGGCTACACCTTC. Residues: CASSLDSYYGYTF.

V gene TRBV15 combines with J gene TRBJ1-1; D remains ambiguous. Per germline, CDR1 LNHNV and CDR2 YYDKDF (reference sequence). V shed 8 bases and J shed 0 bases, with 10 bases lying between them. The CDR3 runs 13 residues. The CDR3 coding sequence is TGTGCCACCCGTAGCGGTATGAACACTGAAGCTTTCTTT. Its protein product is CATRSGMNTEAFF.

This clone was recorded once. V gene TRBV6-6 combines with J gene TRBJ1-2; 7 bases are a match to TRBD1. Germline-derived CDR1 and CDR2 are MNHNY and SVGAGI (reference sequence). V lost 2 bases, J lost 5 bases, and 2 bases stayed unmatched. This CDR3 has 13 residues. The CDR3 is CASSYPGQYGYTF. The CDR3, as DNA: TGTGCCAGCAGTTACCCGGGACAGTATGGCTACACCTTC.

The rearrangement links TRBV7-9 to TRBJ2-5; 7 bases fit TRBD1. V trimming: 5 bases; J trimming: 2 bases; junction bases outside the gene matches: 11. The CDR3 loop spans 16 amino acids. The V gene's germline CDR1 is SEHNR and CDR2 FQNEAQ (reference sequence). CDR3: CASSPMTSGQQETQYF. DNA of the CDR3: TGTGCCAGCAGCCCGATGACGTCGGGACAGCAAGAGACCCAGTACTTC.

The V gene is TRBV6-4, the J gene TRBJ2-2, with a weak D call TRBD1 (6 bases). The V gene lost 7 bases and the J gene lost 0 bases, with 18 bases spanning the gap. The CDR3 contains 17 residues. Germline CDR1 reads MRHNA; CDR2 reads SNTAGT. The CDR3 here is CASTQGPHGANTGELFF. The CDR3 DNA follows: TGTGCCAGCACCCAGGGGCCCCACGGAGCGAACACCGGGGAGCTGTTTTTT.

V usage is TRBV25-1 and J usage is TRBJ2-6; no firm D call. The CDR3 is made up of 15 amino acids. V dropped 1 base and J dropped 3 bases, with 7 bases sitting between them. Germline lookup yields CDR1 MGHDK and CDR2 SYGVNS. The CDR3 is CASSEWINGANVLTF. As DNA, the CDR3 is TGTGCCAGCAGTGAATGGATTAATGGGGCCAACGTCCTGACTTTC.

CDR3 DNA: TGTGCCAGCAGTACTCCGGGACAGTACAATGAGCAGTTCTTC. Translated, it gives CASSTPGQYNEQFF. The rearrangement joins TRBV6-6 to TRBJ2-1; 7 positions agree with TRBD1. CDR1 MNHNY and CDR2 SVGAGI come from the germline V gene (reference sequence). The CDR3 runs 14 residues. V gave up 5 bases and J gave up 4 bases; unmatched junction bases: 5.

The gene calls are TRBV10-3 and TRBJ2-1; TRBD1 is a possible D gene (6 bases). Germline CDR1 ENHRY, CDR2 SYGVKD. The CDR3 consists of 15 residues. V lost 4 bases to trimming and J lost 2 bases, with 12 bases between them. The CDR3 sequence is CAISGTGDTYNEQFF. The CDR3 nucleotides are TGTGCCATCAGTGGGACCGGGGACACCTACAATGAGCAGTTCTTC.

V gene TRBV5-6 combines with J gene TRBJ2-3; the D gene is possibly TRBD1 (5 bases). The CDR3 covers 12 residues. V dropped 3 bases and J dropped 8 bases, with 10 bases sitting between them. The V gene's germline CDR1 is SGHDT and CDR2 YYEEEE. The CDR3 DNA sequence: TGTGCCAGCAGCTGGGCTCAGGGTACGCAGTATTTT. This codes for CASSWAQGTQYF. The whole variable domain, filled in from reference TRBV5-6 and TRBJ2-3, reads DAGVTQSPTHLIKTRGQQVTLRCSPKSGHDTVSWYQQALGQGPQFIFQYYEEEERQRGNFPDRFSGHQFPNYSSELNVNALLLGDSALYLCASSWAQGTQYFGPGTRLTVL.

The chain is built from TRBV7-9 and TRBJ2-3, with 9 nucleotides matching TRBD1. Germline V lookup: CDR1 SEHNR, CDR2 FQNEAQ (reference sequence). V dropped 4 bases and J dropped 4; count of bases not matched to a gene: 9. CDR3 length: 16 residues. CDR3 region: CASSSTGTGFSDTQYF. Here the CDR3 DNA reads TGTGCCAGCAGCTCTACCGGGACAGGGTTTTCAGATACGCAGTATTTT.